A selection of T cell receptor beta chains follows, all from one sample in a study of blood T cell repertoires in COVID-19. Clones were read by immunoSEQ multiplex PCR, and TCRdb kept only the in-frame ones, dropping some. The sample lists about 250,000 clones; approximately 85% were seen once. The sequenced sample was PBMCs or T cells enriched from blood (not recorded which). Receptors were obtained from a woman between 50 and 59 years old with acute COVID-19. Each CDR3 is given with its conserved first and last residue. A D gene is named only where the DNA matches it firmly. Where a row states a size, it is once, few, many or the class of an expanded clone; other rows omit it.

TRBD1	TRBJ1-5	-	TRBV10-3	CAISEGQGANQPQHF	TGTGCCATCAGTGAGGGACAGGGGGCAAATCAGCCCCAGCATTTT
TRBD1	TRBJ1-2	few	TRBV19	CASSHPGNDRGKGYTF	TGTGCCAGTAGTCACCCAGGGAATGACAGGGGAAAGGGCTACACCTTC
TRBD1	TRBJ2-5	-	TRBV7-2	CASSFTGEKETQYF	TGTGCCAGCAGCTTCACAGGGGAAAAAGAGACCCAGTACTTC
-	TRBJ1-5	-	TRBV27	CASSLQVGQPQHF	TGTGCCAGCAGTTTACAGGTTGGCCAGCCCCAGCATTTT
TRBD2	TRBJ2-3	-	TRBV6-2/TRBV6-3	CASSKRWTSLTDTQYF	TGTGCCAGCAGTAAACGATGGACTAGTTTGACAGATACGCAGTATTTT
-	TRBJ1-1	-	TRBV4-3	CASSQELARDTEAFF	TGCGCCAGCAGCCAAGAACTCGCCCGCGACACTGAAGCTTTCTTT
-	TRBJ1-2	few	TRBV4-2	CASSQDDGDYGYTF	TGTGCCAGCAGCCAAGATGACGGGGACTATGGCTACACCTTC
TRBD2	TRBJ2-5	-	TRBV7-2	CASSGLAIGETQYF	TGTGCCAGCAGTGGACTAGCGATCGGAGAGACCCAGTACTTC
TRBD1	TRBJ1-1	-	TRBV2	CASNPTGMHTEAFF	TGTGCCAGCAACCCGACAGGGATGCACACTGAAGCTTTCTTT
-	TRBJ2-2	few	TRBV7-9	CASSSSGTIDTGELFF	TGTGCCAGCAGCTCCTCCGGGACAATAGACACCGGGGAGCTGTTTTTT
-	TRBJ1-3	-	TRBV6-4	CASSEGPGNTIYF	TGTGCCAGCAGTGAGGGGCCCGGAAACACCATATATTTT
-	TRBJ2-7	few	TRBV5-1	CASSDGTAVSYEQYF	TGCGCCAGCAGCGATGGGACTGCTGTTTCCTACGAGCAGTACTTC
TRBD2	TRBJ2-5	-	TRBV3-1/TRBV3-2	CASSQVAGGPETQYF	TGTGCCAGCAGCCAAGTTGCGGGGGGGCCGGAGACCCAGTACTTC
TRBD1	TRBJ1-5	-	TRBV30	CAWSRDRDQPQHF	TGTGCCTGGAGTAGGGACAGGGATCAGCCCCAGCATTTT
TRBD1	TRBJ1-5	-	TRBV5-8	CASSLVEGASQPQHF	TGTGCCAGCAGCTTGGTTGAGGGGGCGTCTCAGCCCCAGCATTTT